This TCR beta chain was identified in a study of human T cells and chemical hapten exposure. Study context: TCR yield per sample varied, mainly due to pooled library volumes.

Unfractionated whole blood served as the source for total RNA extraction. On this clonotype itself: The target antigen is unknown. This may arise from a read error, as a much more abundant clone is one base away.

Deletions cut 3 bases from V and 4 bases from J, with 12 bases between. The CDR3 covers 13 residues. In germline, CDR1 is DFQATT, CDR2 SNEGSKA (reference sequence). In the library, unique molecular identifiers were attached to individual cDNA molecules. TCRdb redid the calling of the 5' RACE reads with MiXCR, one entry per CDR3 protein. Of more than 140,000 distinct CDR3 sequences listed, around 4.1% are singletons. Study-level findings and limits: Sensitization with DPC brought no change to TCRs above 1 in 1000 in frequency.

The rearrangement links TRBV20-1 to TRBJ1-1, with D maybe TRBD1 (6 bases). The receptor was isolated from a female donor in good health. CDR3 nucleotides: TGCAGTGCTAGTAAGGAAGGGGGCACTGAAGCTTTCTTT. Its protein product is CSASKEGGTEAFF.